The 17 T cell receptor beta chains presented below share a single source sample, sequenced in a study of T cells in Graves' hyperthyroidism and ophthalmopathy. Researchers took RNA transcripts and amplified the TCR beta CDR3 regions from them. The study used the HTBI primer set for a first-round RT-PCR of the TCR CDR3. A single record per CDR3 protein comes from TCRdb applying MiXCR to the multiplex PCR reads. The sample contains under 130,000 distinct CDR3 sequences, approximately 48% of which appear only once. The material sequenced was blood. The receptors were sampled from a man aged 35-49 years with Graves' hyperthyroidism.

This clonotype was seen at least ten times. The CDR3 region is CASSYEAGSGNTIYF. The CDR3 DNA reads as TGTGCCAGCAGTTACGAGGCAGGCTCAGGAAACACCATATATTTT. The rearrangement links TRBV6-5 to TRBJ1-3; D is unresolved. Germline V gives CDR1 MNHEY, CDR2 SVGAGI. The CDR3 extends over 15 amino acids. Trimming stripped 2 bases from V and 4 bases from J, with 12 bases between.

The table lists this clonotype with a count of one. The chain has TRBV13 and TRBJ2-3; D may correspond to TRBD1 or TRBD2 (5 bases each). V was pared by 8 bases and J by 2 bases, with 17 bases between. Germline V gene lookup returns CDR1 PRHDT and CDR2 FYEKMQ (reference sequence). This CDR3 region has 15 residues. This chain's CDR3 is CASDGGAVITDTQYF. DNA of the CDR3: TGTGCCAGCGATGGGGGAGCGGTAATCACAGATACGCAGTATTTT.

The V call is TRBV29-1, the J call TRBJ1-5; unclear D gene. The germline V gene has CDR1 SQVTM and CDR2 ANQGSEA. V lost 1 base and J lost 11, with 15 bases in between. This CDR3 comprises 13 residues. This CDR3 reads CSVEVYFEETQHF. CDR3 in DNA: TGCAGCGTTGAAGTATACTTTGAAGAGACCCAGCATTTT.

This clonotype was seen repeatedly, ten times or more. This may be a read error: a much more frequent sequence differs by one nucleotide. The CDR3 ends on some other residue instead of the conserved phenylalanine or tryptophan, so this is likely a read error. The V gene is TRBV20-1, the J gene TRBJ2-3; 7 bases are shared with TRBD1. The junction had 3 bases not matched to a gene; V was cut back by 1 base and J by 2 bases. CDR1 and CDR2 (germline): DFQATT, SNEGSKA (reference sequence). The CDR3 is 14 residues long. The DNA of the CDR3 is TGCAGTGCTAGAGGGACAGGACTCACAGATACGCAGTATGTT. Amino acids: CSARGTGLTDTQYV.

This clonotype was picked up many times. This sequence joins TRBV9 and TRBJ2-5, with D perhaps assigned TRBD1 or TRBD2 (6 bases each). V lost 4 bases to trimming and J lost 5 bases, with 18 bases between them. CDR1 is SGDLS and CDR2 is YYNGEE in the germline V gene. This CDR3 has 15 amino acids. The CDR3 is CASSSRGGSLETQYF. CDR3 nucleotides: TGTGCCAGCAGCTCTCGAGGGGGGAGTCTGGAGACCCAGTACTTC.

In DNA form, the CDR3 reads TGTGCCAGCAGACCCGGCTACAATGAAGCTTTCTTT. Protein: CASRPGYNEAFF. This rearrangement joins TRBV2 to TRBJ1-1, with D hard to call. This CDR3 is 12 amino acids long. Between the trimmed V and J ends, which lost 6 bases and 7 bases, there was a span of 12 bases. The germline gives CDR1 SNHLY, CDR2 FYNNEI.

Comment on this clonotype: A much larger clone differs from this one at a single base, so this may be a read error. This rearrangement joins TRBV11-1 to TRBJ2-7, with D tentatively TRBD1 or TRBD2 (5 bases each). Trimming took off 5 bases at V and 6 bases at J, with 20 bases between the two ends. Germline V CDR1 and CDR2: SGHAT, FQDESV (reference sequence). CDR3 length: 15 amino acids. CDR3 in DNA: TGTGCCAGCAGCCAGACAGACCTGGGAGACTGCGAGCAGTACTTC. Protein product: CASSQTDLGDCEQYF.

This clonotype was seen many times. The chain combines TRBV18 with TRBJ2-1, with unresolved D. V shed 3 bases and J shed 8 bases, with 5 bases lying between them. The CDR3 runs to 11 residues. From germline, CDR1 is KGHSH and CDR2 LQKENI. The CDR3 DNA reads TGTGCCAGCTCACCCAAGGATGAGCAGTTCTTC. Amino acids: CASSPKDEQFF.

The sample holds a few counts of this clonotype. This may stem from a read error, because a much larger clone lies one nucleotide away. This sequence joins TRBV9 and TRBJ2-1; D is uncertain. The CDR3 covers 14 residues. Germline CDR1 reads SGDLS; CDR2 reads YYNGEE. For the CDR3, the DNA is TGTGCCAGCAACGTAGACTTATCCTACAATGAGCAGTTCTTC. It specifies CASNVDLSYNEQFF.

In the case of this clonotype: A read error is possible here, since a much larger clone lies one base away. The CDR3 DNA sequence: TGTGCCTGCAGTTACGGGGGTAGACCCCTCAGGTATGAGCAGTTCTTC. It encodes CACSYGGRPLRYEQFF. The J gene is TRBJ2-1, the V gene TRBV2, with D maybe TRBD2 (6 bases). Per the germline V gene, CDR1 is SNHLY and CDR2 is FYNNEI. The CDR3 runs to 16 residues.

The V call is TRBV6-1, the J call TRBJ1-2, with 9 bases identical to TRBD1. Unmatched junction bases numbered 10, after V lost 4 bases and J lost 13 bases. CDR3 length: 13 residues. Germline V lookup: CDR1 MNHNS, CDR2 SASEGT. The DNA of the CDR3 is TGTGCCAGCAGTGCTCCGGGACAGGGTCGAATCACCTTC. This gives the protein CASSAPGQGRITF.

The V call is TRBV7-2, the J call TRBJ2-2; 10 bases line up with TRBD2. The CDR3 has 18 amino acids. Per the germline V gene, CDR1 is SGHTA and CDR2 is FQGNSA. Trimming removed 5 bases from V and 4 bases from J; junction bases left unmatched: 13. As DNA, the CDR3 is TGTGCCAGCAGCCTACCGACTAGCGGGTCCCACCCCACCGGGGAGCTGTTTTTT. Protein product: CASSLPTSGSHPTGELFF.

This clonotype appeared many times. The V and J genes are TRBV4-2 and TRBJ1-6; no reliable D call. Trimming removed 6 bases from V and 0 bases from J, with 9 bases in between. The CDR3 is 15 amino acids. Germline values: CDR1 LGHNA, CDR2 YNFKEQ. The CDR3 protein is CASRSQSSYNSPLHF. The CDR3 DNA follows: TGTGCCAGCAGGTCTCAGAGCTCCTATAATTCACCCCTCCACTTT.

This clonotype was recorded many times. J is TRBJ1-1 and V is TRBV20-1; 10 bases fit TRBD1. Germline-derived CDR1 and CDR2 are DFQATT and SNEGSKA (reference sequence). The CDR3 extends over 12 amino acids. V was clipped by 6 bases and J by 7 bases; unmatched bases: 5. CDR3 in DNA: TGCAGTGCCAGGACAGGGGGGCATGAAGCTTTCTTT. It is translated as CSARTGGHEAFF.

Ten or more counts support this clonotype. The V and J genes are TRBV20-1 and TRBJ1-2, with unresolved D. There are 11 residues in the CDR3. Between the trimmed V and J ends, which lost 3 bases and 7 bases, there was a span of 9 bases. Germline V gene data show CDR1 as DFQATT and CDR2 as SNEGSKA (reference sequence). CDR3 in DNA: TGCAGTGCTAGGTTCGCGTTTGGCTACACCTTC. It codes for CSARFAFGYTF.

The chain links TRBV20-1 to TRBJ1-5; maybe TRBD1 (6 bases). From germline, CDR1 is DFQATT and CDR2 SNEGSKA (reference sequence). The CDR3 loop spans 12 amino acids. Deletions cut 5 bases from V and 11 bases from J, with 16 bases between. The CDR3 DNA follows: TGCAGTGCTCCAGGGGTAGGGGAGACCCAGCATTTT. Amino acid sequence: CSAPGVGETQHF.

This clonotype showed up many times. This chain links TRBV5-8 with TRBJ1-2, with D possibly TRBD1 on 6 matching bases. Germline-derived CDR1 and CDR2 are SGHTS and YDEGEE. Trimming removed 1 base at V and 8 bases at J, with 9 bases between. The CDR3 has 12 residues. CDR3 sequence reads: CASSLTGKGYTF. The CDR3 bases are TGTGCCAGCAGCTTGACAGGGAAGGGCTACACCTTC. The entire variable domain, with the rest obtained from reference TRBV5-8 and TRBJ1-2, is as follows: EAGVTQSPTHLIKTRGQQATLRCSPISGHTSVYWYQQALGLGLQFLLWYDEGEERNRGNFPPRFSGRQFPNYSSELNVNALELEDSALYLCASSLTGKGYTFGSGTRLTVV.